The 26 T cell receptor beta chains presented below share a single source sample, sequenced in a study of T cell clonotyping in hematopoietic cell transplantation. Data came from immunoSEQ multiplex PCR; TCRdb stores just in-frame clones and leaves some out. The sample holds around 16,000 clones; around 66% are singletons and the top ten take about 12%. This specimen was PBMCs, taken 30 days after allogeneic stem cell transplant. These TCRs come from a male patient aged 45-60 years who had an allogeneic stem cell transplant from an unrelated donor, so T cells may come from the graft donor. Some clones in this sample may be carry-over from other donors' samples.

The genes are TRBV13 and TRBJ1-1; no clear D gene. Between the trimmed V and J ends, which lost 0 bases and 3 bases, there was a span of 8 bases. Germline values: CDR1 PRHDT, CDR2 FYEKMQ (reference sequence). This CDR3 comprises 14 residues. This CDR3 is CASSLGGRDTEAFF. Written as DNA, the CDR3 is TGTGCCAGCAGCTTAGGGGGCCGGGACACTGAAGCTTTCTTT.

The rearrangement links TRBV4-1 to TRBJ2-5; D is possibly TRBD1 (5 bases). The DNA end is a closer match to TRBJ2-7, so the J assignment may be wrong. The CDR3 covers 14 residues. CDR1 and CDR2 (germline): MGHRA, YSYEKL. The CDR3 coding sequence is TGCGCCAGCAGCCAAGACAGGGTATTGGACGAGCAGTACTTC. Translation: CASSQDRVLDEQYF.

The chain combines TRBV30 with TRBJ1-2; D gene uncertain. Looked up from germline, CDR1 is GTSNPN and CDR2 is SVGIG (reference sequence). Trimming took 0 bases from V and 4 from J, leaving 9 bases between them. The CDR3 sequence is 13 residues long. The CDR3 coding sequence is TGTGCCTGGAGTGTAGCGGTTAGCTATGGCTACACCTTC. This translates into CAWSVAVSYGYTF.

The V gene is TRBV5-4, the J gene TRBJ1-1; weak D call: TRBD1 (5 bases). Germline V gene sequence: CDR1 SGHNT, CDR2 YYREEE (reference sequence). Trimming left V 2 bases short and J 7 bases short, with 18 bases between. The CDR3 extends over 15 amino acids. The CDR3 nucleotides are TGTGCCAGCAGCTTTCAGGGCAGGGTAGGCGTTGAAGCTTTCTTT. Protein sequence: CASSFQGRVGVEAFF.

This clone appeared once. The chain employs TRBV7-8 and TRBJ2-7; D remains ambiguous. Germline values: CDR1 SGHVS, CDR2 FQNEAQ. The CDR3 length is 15 residues. V gave up 1 base and J gave up 1 base, with 11 bases separating them. The CDR3 loop reads CASSLDLSGSYEQYF. DNA for the CDR3: TGTGCCAGCAGCTTAGACCTTTCAGGTTCCTACGAGCAGTACTTC.

This clone was picked up a small number of times. DNA for the CDR3: TGCAGCGTCACCGCCGGGACAGGGGCTGTAATTGACACCGGGGAGCTGTTTTTT. Its translation is CSVTAGTGAVIDTGELFF. The chain combines TRBV29-1 with TRBJ2-2, with 10 nucleotides matching TRBD1. Trimming took 6 bases from V and 3 from J; bases not matched to a gene: 16. The CDR3 covers 18 residues. In germline, CDR1 is SQVTM, CDR2 ANQGSEA.

The V and J genes are TRBV28 and TRBJ2-7; weak D call: TRBD2 (5 bases). Trimming left V 3 bases short and J 0 bases short, with 6 bases between. The CDR3 totals 13 residues. The germline gives CDR1 MDHEN, CDR2 SYDVKM. The CDR3 is CASSFGSSYEQYF. CDR3 DNA: TGTGCCAGCAGTTTTGGGAGCTCCTACGAGCAGTACTTC.

The chain couples TRBV6-5 to TRBJ1-2; TRBD1 is a possible D gene (6 bases). The V end was cut by 9 bases, the J end by 4 bases, with 15 bases between. The CDR3 totals 13 residues. The germline V gene encodes CDR1 MNHEY and CDR2 SVGAGI. The CDR3 reads CASYRVGIYGYTF. CDR3 coding DNA: TGTGCCAGTTACAGGGTCGGGATCTATGGCTACACCTTC.

This clone was counted between two and nine times. This chain connects TRBV15 to TRBJ1-2; 9 positions match TRBD1. V dropped 2 bases and J dropped 6; count of bases not matched to a gene: 7. The CDR3 loop spans 15 amino acids. In germline, CDR1 is LNHNV, CDR2 YYDKDF (reference sequence). CDR3 nucleotides: TGTGCCACCAGCAGAACTTCGTGGACAGGGGATGGCTACACCTTC. As protein: CATSRTSWTGDGYTF.

For this clone: The germline gene is not matched at one end of the junction; a read error may be the cause. The V call is TRBV30, the J call TRBJ1-1; D unclear. This CDR3 has 13 residues. The V gene's germline CDR1 is GTSNPN and CDR2 SVGIG (reference sequence). The CDR3 is CAWSVQADTEAFF. As DNA, the CDR3 is TGTGCCTGGAGTGTCCAGGCCGACACTGAAGCCTTCTTT.

In this sample, this clone turned up a few times. The chain is built from TRBV7-6 and TRBJ2-7; D is ambiguous. CDR1 SGHVS and CDR2 FNYEAQ come from the germline V gene. Trimming took 3 bases from V and 0 from J, leaving 9 bases between them. The CDR3 has 14 residues. The CDR3 here is CASSFLEFSYEQYF. CDR3 in DNA: TGTGCCAGCAGCTTTTTGGAATTCTCCTACGAGCAGTACTTC.

This sequence joins TRBV30 and TRBJ2-2; TRBD1 might be the D (6 bases). V lost 2 bases and J lost 5, with 15 bases in between. The CDR3 consists of 15 residues. Germline CDR1 and CDR2: GTSNPN and SVGIG (reference sequence). CDR3 residues: CAWSPLTGNTGELFF. The CDR3 bases are TGTGCCTGGAGTCCCCTAACAGGGAATACCGGGGAGCTGTTTTTT.

This chain uses TRBV5-4 with TRBJ1-2, with D possibly TRBD1 on 5 matching bases. CDR3 length: 11 amino acids. CDR1 SGHNT and CDR2 YYREEE come from the germline V gene (reference sequence). V gave up 4 bases and J gave up 4 bases, with 5 bases separating them. In nucleotides, the CDR3 is TGTGCCAGCAGCGGGGGCTATGGCTACACCTTC. Translated, it gives CASSGGYGYTF. Filled out from reference TRBV5-4 and TRBJ1-2, the complete variable domain reads ETGVTQSPTHLIKTRGQQVTLRCSSQSGHNTVSWYQQALGQGPQFIFQYYREEENGRGNFPPRFSGLQFPNYSSELNVNALELDDSALYLCASSGGYGYTFGSGTRLTVV.

The chain couples TRBV18 to TRBJ2-5, with D unclear. V lost 3 bases to trimming and J lost 5 bases, with 13 bases between them. The CDR3 contains 14 residues. Germline V gives CDR1 KGHSH, CDR2 LQKENI. CDR3 DNA sequence: TGTGCCAGCTCACCGCCGGGTAGTCGGGAGACCCAGTACTTC. It translates to CASSPPGSRETQYF.

The sample holds one count of this clone. The gene calls are TRBV6-6 and TRBJ1-1; TRBD1 matches 7 bases. Trimming took 9 bases from V and 6 from J; bases not matched to a gene: 10. The germline CDR1 and CDR2 sequences are MNHNY and SVGAGI (reference sequence). This CDR3 is built from 13 residues. CDR3 loop: CASFRGEMAEAFF. The CDR3 nucleotides read TGTGCCAGTTTCAGGGGGGAAATGGCTGAAGCTTTCTTT.

This clone was picked up one time. This CDR3 reads CASSEAVLAGGPGEQYF. The CDR3 nucleotides read TGTGCCAGCAGCGAGGCGGTTCTAGCGGGAGGGCCGGGCGAGCAGTACTTC. The V call is TRBV9, the J call TRBJ2-7; 12 nucleotides line up with TRBD2. CDR3 length equals 17 residues. The V segment lost 3 bases and the J segment 6 bases; nucleotides outside the gene matches: 13. Germline V gene sequence: CDR1 SGDLS, CDR2 YYNGEE.

This rearrangement joins TRBV5-6 to TRBJ1-5; the D gene is possibly TRBD1 (5 bases). The V and J ends lost 3 bases and 3 bases respectively, with 10 bases between them. The CDR3 is 14 amino acids. CDR1 and CDR2 from the germline V gene are SGHDT and YYEEEE. CDR3 residues: CASSSLGDNQPQHF. The CDR3 nucleotides are TGTGCCAGCAGCTCATTGGGGGACAATCAGCCCCAGCATTTT.

By share, this clone ranks as medium-sized. This chain connects TRBV19 to TRBJ2-7; maybe TRBD2 (6 bases). V lost 3 bases, J lost 0 bases, and 12 bases lay in between. This CDR3 has 15 amino acids. Germline CDR1 LNHDA, CDR2 SQIVND (reference sequence). The CDR3 DNA reads as TGTGCCAGTAGTATGACCACTAGCAGCTCCTACGAGCAGTACTTC. The encoded protein is CASSMTTSSSYEQYF.

In this sample, this clone turned up a few times. V usage is TRBV4-1 and J usage is TRBJ1-1, with 8 bases fitting TRBD1. The length of the CDR3 is 12 residues. V trimming: 4 bases; J trimming: 6 bases; junction bases outside the gene matches: 1. Germline CDR1 MGHRA, CDR2 YSYEKL. In DNA, the CDR3 is TGCGCCAGCAGCCCACAGGGGGCTGAAGCTTTCTTT. As protein: CASSPQGAEAFF.

This clone was detected only once. The chain recombines TRBV4-3 with TRBJ2-1, with 9 nucleotides matching TRBD2. Germline V lookup: CDR1 LGHNA, CDR2 YSLEER. The V segment lost 1 base and the J segment 1 base; nucleotides outside the gene matches: 8. The CDR3 has 18 residues. The CDR3: CASSQVGAGGGSYNEQFF. In nucleotides, the CDR3 is TGCGCCAGCAGCCAAGTTGGAGCGGGAGGAGGTTCCTACAATGAGCAGTTCTTC.

This chain joins TRBV28 and TRBJ1-2; D is ambiguous. The germline V gene encodes CDR1 MDHEN and CDR2 SYDVKM. Trimming stripped 2 bases from V and 4 bases from J, with 17 bases between. CDR3 size: 16 residues. CDR3 DNA sequence: TGTGCCAGCAGTTTAGCGGGCACGGAGATGGGCTATGGCTACACCTTC. The encoded protein is CASSLAGTEMGYGYTF.

This clone has just a few counts. This chain links TRBV28 with TRBJ1-4; 7 bases fit TRBD1. CDR3 length: 14 residues. J lost 8 bases, V lost 4 bases, and 7 bases had no gene match. CDR1 is MDHEN, CDR2 SYDVKM, per germline. The CDR3 DNA reads TGTGCCAGCAGTTGGGACAGACAAACGGAAAAACTGTTTTTT. This translates into CASSWDRQTEKLFF.

The gene calls are TRBV6-5 and TRBJ1-2; possible D gene TRBD1, 6 bases. CDR3 length: 14 residues. Germline-derived CDR1 and CDR2 are MNHEY and SVGAGI. V was cut by 6 bases and J by 0 bases, with 11 bases left in between. CDR3 sequence (DNA): TGTGCCAGCAGGAAACAGGGCTCTAACTATGGCTACACCTTC. Translated: CASRKQGSNYGYTF.

The chain recombines TRBV7-2 with TRBJ1-1; 9 nucleotides agree with TRBD1. CDR1 is SGHTA and CDR2 is FQGNSA in the germline V gene. Trimming at V came to 4 bases and at J to 1 base, leaving 4 bases not matched to a gene. CDR3 length: 15 residues. The CDR3 loop reads CASSSMTGGNTEAFF. The CDR3 nucleotides are TGTGCCAGCAGCTCCATGACAGGGGGGAACACTGAAGCTTTCTTT.

This clone was seen only once. CDR3 amino acids: CASSPTGISAHGYTF. The CDR3 DNA is TGTGCCAGCAGCCCCACAGGGATCTCCGCCCATGGCTACACCTTC. The chain uses TRBV5-6 and TRBJ1-2, with D possibly TRBD1 on 6 matching bases. The V and J ends lost 4 bases and 6 bases respectively, with 19 bases between them. The CDR3 is 15 residues long. Per germline, CDR1 SGHDT and CDR2 YYEEEE.

In this sample, this clone turned up a few times. V usage is TRBV5-6 and J usage is TRBJ2-7; D remains ambiguous. V shed 2 bases and J shed 6 bases, with 6 bases lying between them. This CDR3 comprises 11 residues. The germline V gene encodes CDR1 SGHDT and CDR2 YYEEEE. The CDR3 DNA reads as TGTGCCAGCAGCTTCTCCGTCGAGCAGTACTTC. This translates into CASSFSVEQYF. Together with reference TRBV5-6 and TRBJ2-7, the CDR3 gives the full variable domain: DAGVTQSPTHLIKTRGQQVTLRCSPKSGHDTVSWYQQALGQGPQFIFQYYEEEERQRGNFPDRFSGHQFPNYSSELNVNALLLGDSALYLCASSFSVEQYFGPGTRLTVT.